A selection of T cell receptor beta chains follows, all from one sample in a study of Ad26.COV2.S vaccination and SARS-CoV-2 variants. TCRdb keeps only in-frame clones here, not all; method: immunoSEQ multiplex PCR. Of about 390,000 clones listed, less than 90% were seen once; the top ten hold approximately 3.7%. The sequencing used peripheral blood, collected in a trial of Ad26.COV2.S vaccine versus placebo. The receptor set was obtained from a person between 18 and 65 years old who received the Ad26.COV2.S COVID-19 vaccine or a placebo. CDR3s include the opening cysteine and the closing phenylalanine or tryptophan. A D gene is named only where the DNA matches it firmly. The size field is filled for only some rows; it gives once, few, many or a size class.

once TRBJ1-4 TRBD1 TRBV7-2 TGTGCCAGCAGCGGATCGGACAGGGGGGAAAAACTGTTTTTT CASSGSDRGEKLFF
- TRBJ2-7 TRBD1 TRBV5-1 TGCGCCAGCAGCTTAGGACAGGGTGGCCACGAGCAGTACTTC CASSLGQGGHEQYF
- TRBJ1-2 - TRBV7-8 TGTGCCAGCAGCTTAGATTGGGGGCAGGGGAATGGCTACACCTTC CASSLDWGQGNGYTF
- TRBJ2-5 - TRBV2 TGTGCCAGCAGAGAAACCGGGCCTCTACCCCACTACTTC CASRETGPLPHYF
- TRBJ1-2 - TRBV3-1/TRBV3-2 TGTGCCAGCAGGGGGGTCTGGATCTATGGCTACACCTTC CASRGVWIYGYTF
- TRBJ1-1 - TRBV5-1 TGCGCCAGCAGCTTAGGGGAAAACACTGAAGCTTTCTTT CASSLGENTEAFF
- TRBJ1-2 - TRBV27 TGTGCCAGCAGTTTAACCCCTTCAGGGTTTGGCTACACCTTC CASSLTPSGFGYTF
few TRBJ1-2 TRBD1 TRBV4-1 TGCGCCAGCAGCCACAAGACAGGGTCTAACTATGGCTACACCTTC CASSHKTGSNYGYTF
- TRBJ1-2 - TRBV19 TGTGCCAGTAGTATTTGGGCTAACTATGGCTACACCTTC CASSIWANYGYTF
- TRBJ1-1 - TRBV7-9 TGTGCCAGCGTCGACAGAGCGAACACTGAAGCTTTCTTT CASVDRANTEAFF
- TRBJ2-3 - TRBV5-1 TGCGCCAGCAGCTTGGATAGGCAGGGACCTCTCTCCACAGATACGCAGTATTTT CASSLDRQGPLSTDTQYF
- TRBJ1-4 TRBD1 TRBV6-5 TGTGCCAGCTCTTGGACAGGGATGGGAGAAAAACTGTTTTTT CASSWTGMGEKLFF
- TRBJ2-7 - TRBV7-9 TGTGCCAGCAGCCCGACGGACTACGAGCAGTACTTC CASSPTDYEQYF
- TRBJ2-7 TRBD1 TRBV5-1 TGCGCCAGCAGCTTGGACGGACAGGGATCCTACGAGCAGTACTTC CASSLDGQGSYEQYF
- TRBJ1-6 - TRBV5-8 TGTGCCAGCAGCCCCACCTGGAGCGGGTATAATTCACCCCTCCACTTT CASSPTWSGYNSPLHF
- TRBJ1-2 - TRBV5-4 TGTGCCAGCAGCCGTACTCTGATACAGGGAAACTATGGCTACACCTTC CASSRTLIQGNYGYTF
- TRBJ1-2 - TRBV2 TGTGCCAGCAGTGAGTTAAGAGGACGGATGGACTATGGCTACACCTTC CASSELRGRMDYGYTF
- TRBJ1-1 - TRBV3-1/TRBV3-2 TGTGCCAGCAGCCAAGGAAGGGATGCTGGCACTGAAGCTTTCTTT CASSQGRDAGTEAFF
- TRBJ2-5 - TRBV24-1 TGTGCCACCAGTGATTGGAGAAGAGAGACCCAGTACTTC CATSDWRRETQYF
- TRBJ2-1 - TRBV6-1 TGTGCCAGCAGTGAGAGCTCCTACAATGAGCAGTTCTTC CASSESSYNEQFF
- TRBJ1-2 - TRBV7-9 TGTGCCAGCAGCCTTAACACAGGGAATGGCTACACCTTC CASSLNTGNGYTF
- TRBJ1-5 - TRBV18 TGTGCCAGCTCACCGGGCGAAGGACAAGATAGCAATCAGCCCCAGCATTTT CASSPGEGQDSNQPQHF
- TRBJ2-1 - TRBV5-1 TGCGCCAGCAGCCCTTCCAATGAGCAGTTCTTC CASSPSNEQFF
- TRBJ1-4 - TRBV6-5 TGTGCCAGCAGTTACTCGACGGCTATGCGTGCAAAACTGTTTTTT CASSYSTAMRAKLFF
- TRBJ1-1 TRBD1 TRBV2 TGTGCCAGCAGTGGACCGGACAGGCTGAACACTGAAGCTTTCTTT CASSGPDRLNTEAFF
- TRBJ1-2 - TRBV29-1 TGCAGCGTTGACTGGGGAGATGGCTACACCTTC CSVDWGDGYTF
- TRBJ1-1 - TRBV28 TGTGCCAGCAGTTTAGGGGGGCGGGGGAATACTGAAGCTTTCTTT CASSLGGRGNTEAFF
- TRBJ1-1 - TRBV19 TGTGCCAGTAGCCGTGGGATGAGGAACACTGAAGCTTTCTTT CASSRGMRNTEAFF
few TRBJ1-2 - TRBV5-8 TGTGCCAGCAGCTTGGGATGGGGGTCGGTCTATGGCTACACCTTC CASSLGWGSVYGYTF
- TRBJ1-1 TRBD1 TRBV18 TGTGCCAGCTCACCTTTTGGACAGGGTGTAGAAGGCACTGAAGCTTTCTTT CASSPFGQGVEGTEAFF
- TRBJ2-2 - TRBV2 TGTGCCAGCAGTGATAACACCGGGGAGCTGTTTTTT CASSDNTGELFF
- TRBJ2-3 - TRBV3-1/TRBV3-2 TGTGCCAGCAGCCCTCGGCGGCGGGGAGCCACAGATACGCAGTATTTT CASSPRRRGATDTQYF
- TRBJ1-1 TRBD1 TRBV5-6 TGTGCCAGCAGCTGGGGGACAGGGATGAACACTGAAGCTTTCTTT CASSWGTGMNTEAFF
- TRBJ1-5 - TRBV20-1 TGCAGTGCCTCGCAGGACCAGCCCCAGCATTTT CSASQDQPQHF
once TRBJ1-3 - TRBV13 TGTGCCATAAAAGAGAGCTCTGGAAACACCATATATTTT CAIKESSGNTIYF
- TRBJ2-7 - TRBV10-3 TGTGCCATCAGTGAGTCGAACGAGCAGTACTTC CAISESNEQYF
- TRBJ2-7 TRBD1 TRBV3-1/TRBV3-2 TGTGCCAGCAGCCAGGGACAGGGTGGCGAGCAGTACTTC CASSQGQGGEQYF
- TRBJ2-1 TRBD2 TRBV9 TGTGCCAGCAGTAGACTAGCCCCCAACAATGAGCAGTTCTTC CASSRLAPNNEQFF
- TRBJ2-7 - TRBV10-2 TGCGCCAGCAGTCGGGACTCTGGCTCCTACGAGCAGTACTTC CASSRDSGSYEQYF
- TRBJ2-3 TRBD1 TRBV18 TGTGCCAGCTCACCGACGTCCAGGGGGCGAGAGACAGATACGCAGTATTTT CASSPTSRGRETDTQYF
- TRBJ2-2 - TRBV19 TGTGCCAGTAACCAGCGGGCCACCACCGGGGAGCTGTTTTTT CASNQRATTGELFF
once TRBJ1-1 - TRBV7-8 TGTGCCAGCGTACCCTTCAGGGCCACAGGCCCCAACACTGAAGCTTTCTTT CASVPFRATGPNTEAFF
- TRBJ2-7 - TRBV6-5 TGTGCCAGTGGTTTGGGTGTCGAGCAGTACTTC CASGLGVEQYF
- TRBJ1-5 - TRBV5-1 TGCGCCAGCAGTTCGGACGGAAATCAGCCCCAGCATTTT CASSSDGNQPQHF
- TRBJ2-7 - TRBV12-3/TRBV12-4 TGTGCCAGCAGTTTTGGGTACGAGCAGTACTTC CASSFGYEQYF
- TRBJ2-7 TRBD1 TRBV13 TGTGCCAGCAGCTCCCGGACAGGGTACGATGGAGAGCAGTACTTC CASSSRTGYDGEQYF
- TRBJ2-7 - TRBV7-8 TGTGCCAGCAGCTTAAGCTACGAGCAGTACTTC CASSLSYEQYF
once TRBJ2-5 TRBD2 TRBV7-7 TGTGCTAGCAGCCGACTCCCGGGAGGACAAGAGACCCAGTACTTC CASSRLPGGQETQYF
- TRBJ2-2 - TRBV18 TGTGCCAGCCCATTAACAGGAGGCGGGGAGCTGTTTTTT CASPLTGGGELFF
- TRBJ1-3 - TRBV29-1 TGCAGCGTCGAGGGGCGGTCGGACACCATATATTTT CSVEGRSDTIYF
- TRBJ1-1 - TRBV5-1 TGCGCCAGCAATTTGGGTACAGGGAGCACTGAAGCTTTCTTT CASNLGTGSTEAFF
- TRBJ1-6 - TRBV10-2 TGCGCCAGCAGTGAGTCGAGGGAACCCCTCCACTTT CASSESREPLHF
- TRBJ1-5 - TRBV6-6 TGTGCCAGCACCGCGCGAGGGGGGGCGGTTCAGCCCCAGCATTTT CASTARGGAVQPQHF
few TRBJ2-7 TRBD1 TRBV6-5 TGTGCCAGCAGTCTAGGGACAGGGGGCGAGCAGTACTTC CASSLGTGGEQYF
- TRBJ1-1 TRBD1 TRBV19 TGTGCCAGTAGATGGACAGGGGGAACTGAAGCTTTCTTT CASRWTGGTEAFF
- TRBJ2-2 - TRBV12-5 TGTGCTAGTGGTTTGGGACCGATAAACACCGGGGAGCTGTTTTTT CASGLGPINTGELFF